These T cell receptor beta chains were read from a single sample in a study of cytomegalovirus exposure and HLA in healthy donors. Data came from immunoSEQ multiplex PCR; TCRdb stores just in-frame clones and leaves some out. The sample carries about 110,000 clones, roughly four fifths recorded once. Sequenced input: PBMCs. The source is a man aged 60-69 years in good health and CMV-seronegative. CDR3s include the opening cysteine and the closing phenylalanine or tryptophan. The D gene is left open where the match is weak. Size is stated for part of the rows, as once, few or many counts, or as a class when the clone is expanded.

clone size | J gene | D gene | V gene | CDR3 DNA | CDR3 protein
NA | TRBJ1-2 | NA | TRBV4-1 | TGCGCCAGCAGCCAGACGATGGGACAAAACTATGGCTACACCTTC | CASSQTMGQNYGYTF
NA | TRBJ2-1 | TRBD1 | TRBV6-1 | TGTGCCAGCAATTGGGACAGCTACAATGGGCAGTTCTTC | CASNWDSYNGQFF
NA | TRBJ1-1 | NA | TRBV11-2 | TGTGCCAGCAGCCTCCTCGGGGTGGTAGCCACTGAAGCTTTCTTT | CASSLLGVVATEAFF
NA | TRBJ1-6 | TRBD1 | TRBV28 | TGTGCCAGCAGTTTATCCCGACAGGGGGGCTCACCCCTCCACTTT | CASSLSRQGGSPLHF
NA | TRBJ1-6 | NA | TRBV30 | TGTGCCTGGAGTTTTAAACCGGGACATCACTATAATTCACCCCTCCACTTT | CAWSFKPGHHYNSPLHF
NA | TRBJ2-5 | TRBD2 | TRBV5-1 | TGCGCCAGCGCGGGGGGCGGAGGAGAGACCCAGTACTTC | CASAGGGGETQYF
NA | TRBJ1-5 | NA | TRBV19 | TGTGCCAGTACAGTTTTGGGGGCGCTAGGCAATCAGCCCCAGCATTTT | CASTVLGALGNQPQHF
few | TRBJ2-7 | TRBD1 | TRBV5-1 | TGCGCCAGCAGCTTGGTAGGGACAGGGAGCAACGAGCAGTACTTC | CASSLVGTGSNEQYF
NA | TRBJ1-2 | NA | TRBV5-6 | TGTGCCAGCATAGGAGCTCCCCACTATGGCTACACCTTC | CASIGAPHYGYTF
NA | TRBJ2-2 | NA | TRBV7-9 | TGTGCCAGCAGCATAAGGGACTGGGACACCGGGGAGCTGTTTTTT | CASSIRDWDTGELFF
few | TRBJ2-2 | NA | TRBV7-3 | TGTGCCAGCAGCCAGCCGGGGGCAGGGGGGCACACCGGGGAGCTGTTTTTT | CASSQPGAGGHTGELFF
NA | TRBJ2-1 | TRBD1 | TRBV6-1 | TGTGCCAGCAGTGAGGGACAGTACAATGAGCAGTTCTTC | CASSEGQYNEQFF
NA | TRBJ1-2 | NA | TRBV18 | TGTGCCAGCTCACCAGACAGCAATTTAATCTGGTCTGGCTACACCTTC | CASSPDSNLIWSGYTF
NA | TRBJ2-3 | NA | TRBV5-1 | TGCGCCAGCAGCAGGAATATTGGAGGAACAGATACGCAGTATTTT | CASSRNIGGTDTQYF
NA | TRBJ1-3 | TRBD1 | TRBV7-3 | TGTGCCAGCAGTCTCACCGGGGAGGGACAGGGGAAAAGCACCATATATTTT | CASSLTGEGQGKSTIYF
NA | TRBJ2-5 | TRBD1 | TRBV7-2 | TGTGCCAGCAGCCAGGACAGGGGAGTAGGAGAGACCCAGTACTTC | CASSQDRGVGETQYF
NA | TRBJ2-3 | TRBD1 | TRBV2 | TGTGCCAGCAGCGGGGACAGGGGAGGAACAGATACGCAGTATTTT | CASSGDRGGTDTQYF
NA | TRBJ2-2 | NA | TRBV5-6 | TGTGCCAGCAGCAAAGAGGGTCCCGGGGAGCTGTTTTTT | CASSKEGPGELFF
NA | TRBJ1-5 | NA | TRBV7-9 | TGTGCCAGCAGCCGAGTAGGCGGGAGCAATCAGCCCCAGCATTTT | CASSRVGGSNQPQHF
NA | TRBJ1-4 | NA | TRBV6-6 | TGTGCCAGCAAAGAGACTAATGAAAAACTGTTTTTT | CASKETNEKLFF
NA | TRBJ1-2 | TRBD1 | TRBV18 | TGTGCCAGCTCACCCACAGGGGGCGGCTACACCTTC | CASSPTGGGYTF
NA | TRBJ2-3 | NA | TRBV10-3 | TGTGCCATCAGGCCAGGACAGACTAGCATCCCAGATACGCAGTATTTT | CAIRPGQTSIPDTQYF
NA | TRBJ2-7 | TRBD1 | TRBV6-5 | TGTGCCAGCAGTTACTCGAACAGGGGGTACGAGCAGTACTTC | CASSYSNRGYEQYF
NA | TRBJ1-1 | NA | TRBV5-1 | TGCGCCAGCACCCTTGACTCGAACACTGAAGCTTTCTTT | CASTLDSNTEAFF
NA | TRBJ1-4 | TRBD1 | TRBV7-9 | TGTGCCAGCAGCCCGTGGACAGGGAGTAAAGGTGAAAAACTGTTTTTT | CASSPWTGSKGEKLFF